This T cell receptor (beta chain) was captured in a study of control samples from healthy donors and cancer patients. TCRdb keeps only in-frame clones here, not all; method: immunoSEQ multiplex PCR. The sample lists some 130,000 clones, approximately 90% occurring once. The V end lost 1 base, the J end lost 7 bases, and 14 bases lay between the germline ends. The V gene's germline CDR1 is SGHRS and CDR2 YFSETQ. This CDR3 is 14 amino acids long. The clonotype originates from a man in his forties in good health. Sequencing input: blood. J is TRBJ1-2 and V is TRBV5-1; D unclear. CDR3 protein: CASSLFLGDVGYTF. The DNA of the CDR3 is TGCGCCAGCAGCTTGTTCCTGGGTGACGTTGGCTACACCTTC.